This TCR beta chain was recorded in a study of blood T cell repertoires in COVID-19 (dated by TCRdb to 2018 to 2020). About the investigation overall: For ImmuneRACE Cohort 3, a participant was defined as recovered based on two consecutive negative NP/OP PCR tests, clearance by a healthcare professional, or resolution of symptoms. Collaborator samples came from the United States, Italy and Spain and covered acute and convalescent phases of COVID-19. The material from the prospective study consisted of cDNA or gDNA derived from T cells, B-cell-depleted T cells, or PBMCs. The dataset comprised deeply sampled blood TCRbeta repertoires from subjects exposed to, actively infected with, or recovered from COVID-19. A freely available public database, intended as a resource for researchers studying the immune response to SARS-CoV-2, is where the repertoires were released. The samples were drawn from two sources: the first 160 participants of the ongoing ImmuneRACE study, and 1,254 subjects contributed by 6 global collaborators. Sample metadata almost always included a de-identified subject ID, COVID-19 status, age in years and sex. Where HLA class I and class II types were available, the types were taken from metadata supplied by the sample provider, not from assay-based typing.

For this clone: Its antigen is not yet known. Within one base of it there is no much larger clone, and no base qualities were kept.

In the prospective study, participants were about 18 to 95 years old, resided in about two dozen geographic areas of the United States, and were enrolled through a virtual design. To assign participants to cohorts, the prospective study relied on clinical history that participants themselves reported in a screening survey and a study questionnaire. In the prospective study, whole blood, serum and a nasopharyngeal or oropharyngeal swab were collected from each participant by mobile phlebotomists. Prospective study participants could optionally give additional blood draws and questionnaires over an approximately 2-month period. Prospective study blood samples were shipped either frozen or at room temperature before DNA extraction. General study outcomes and caveats: How much clinical and demographic metadata was included differed by source and by participant, and the metadata was provided uncurated.

The immunoSEQ Assay, a bias-controlled multiplex PCR, was used to amplify TCRbeta CDR3 regions from genomic DNA. From the authors' description of their analysis: The number of nucleated cells in each sample was estimated from the amplification of reference gene primers within the assay. Sequence reads were collapsed and filtered to measure the absolute abundance of every unique TCRbeta CDR3 rearrangement. For each sample, productive Simpson clonality was calculated as the square root of Simpson's diversity index across productive rearrangements. As stored in TCRdb, this immuneACCESS dataset retains in-frame rearrangements with V and J assigned. A fraction of the clones does not appear; measured against another copy, unresolved V genes explain less than half of the discrepancy, and the remainder lacks a known reason. The V and J calls and the clone size are those of that table, but D and trimming were determined from the DNA. This sample holds about 360,000 clones; approximately 89% were observed only once. The ten biggest clones cover about 1.9% of the sample.

CDR1 MNHEY and CDR2 SMNVEV were looked up in the germline V gene (reference sequence). The CDR3 numbers 14 residues from cysteine through phenylalanine. The CDR3 DNA has 42 bases and is translated from base 1. V and J are truncated by 2 bases and 0 bases respectively, leaving an intervening sequence of 8 bases. Sequenced input: PBMCs or T cells enriched from blood (not recorded which). The sequence links TRBV27 to TRBJ2-7; the D gene is perhaps TRBD1, on 6 matching bases. This clonotype was obtained from a man aged 40-50 years in a cohort exposed to, infected with or recovered from COVID-19 (not recorded which). This receptor carries the CDR3 CASSLQGSSYEQYF. The nucleotide sequence reads as follows: TGTGCCAGCAGTTTACAGGGGAGCTCCTACGAGCAGTACTTC.